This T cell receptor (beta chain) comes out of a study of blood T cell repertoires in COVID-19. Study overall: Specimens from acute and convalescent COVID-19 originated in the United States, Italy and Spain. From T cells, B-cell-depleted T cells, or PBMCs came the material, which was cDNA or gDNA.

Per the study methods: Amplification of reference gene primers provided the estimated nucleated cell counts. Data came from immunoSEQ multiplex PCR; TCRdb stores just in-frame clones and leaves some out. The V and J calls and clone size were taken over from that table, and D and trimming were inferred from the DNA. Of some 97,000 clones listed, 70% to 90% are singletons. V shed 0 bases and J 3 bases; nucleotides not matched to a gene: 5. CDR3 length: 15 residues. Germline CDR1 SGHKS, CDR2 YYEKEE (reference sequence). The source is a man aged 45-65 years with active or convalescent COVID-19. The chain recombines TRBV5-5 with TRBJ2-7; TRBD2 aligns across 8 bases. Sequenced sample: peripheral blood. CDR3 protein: CASSLAVAGYYEQYF. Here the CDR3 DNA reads TGTGCCAGCAGCTTGGCGGTAGCGGGGTACTACGAGCAGTACTTC. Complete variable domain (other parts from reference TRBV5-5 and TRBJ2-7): DAGVTQSPTHLIKTRGQQVTLRCSPISGHKSVSWYQQVLGQGPQFIFQYYEKEERGRGNFPDRFSARQFPNYSSELNVNALLLGDSALYLCASSLAVAGYYEQYFGPGTRLTVT.